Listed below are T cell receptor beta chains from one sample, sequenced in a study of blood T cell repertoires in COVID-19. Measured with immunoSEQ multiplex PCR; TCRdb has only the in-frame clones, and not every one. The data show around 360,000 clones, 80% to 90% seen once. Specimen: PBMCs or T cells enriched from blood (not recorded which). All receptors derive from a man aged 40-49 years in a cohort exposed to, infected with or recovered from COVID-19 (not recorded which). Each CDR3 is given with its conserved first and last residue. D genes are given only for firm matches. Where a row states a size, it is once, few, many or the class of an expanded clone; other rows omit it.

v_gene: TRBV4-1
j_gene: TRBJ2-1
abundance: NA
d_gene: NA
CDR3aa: CASSQPRQGKKQFF
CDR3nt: TGCGCCAGCAGCCAACCTAGGCAGGGGAAGAAGCAGTTCTTC

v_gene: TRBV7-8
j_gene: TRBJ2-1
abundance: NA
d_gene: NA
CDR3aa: CASVHRWRRMDEQFF
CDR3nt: TGTGCCAGCGTCCACCGCTGGAGGAGGATGGATGAGCAGTTCTTC

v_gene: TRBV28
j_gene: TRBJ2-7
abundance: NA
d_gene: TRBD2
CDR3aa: CASSLAGVYEQYF
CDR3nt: TGTGCCAGCAGTTTAGCGGGGGTATACGAGCAGTACTTC

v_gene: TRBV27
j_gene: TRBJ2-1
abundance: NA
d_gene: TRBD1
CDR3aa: CASSSPRDRWRSYNEQFF
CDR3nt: TGTGCCAGCAGTTCCCCCCGGGACAGATGGCGGTCCTACAATGAGCAGTTCTTC

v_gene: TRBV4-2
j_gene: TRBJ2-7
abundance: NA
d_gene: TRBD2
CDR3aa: CASSQEGLAALNEQYF
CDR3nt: TGTGCCAGCAGCCAAGAGGGACTAGCGGCTTTAAACGAGCAGTACTTC

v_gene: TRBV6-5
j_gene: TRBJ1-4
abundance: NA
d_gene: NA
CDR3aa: CASSSGRRITNEKLFF
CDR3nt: TGTGCCAGCAGTTCGGGTAGACGGATAACTAATGAAAAACTGTTTTTT

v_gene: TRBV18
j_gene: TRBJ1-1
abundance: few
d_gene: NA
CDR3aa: CASSTTENTEAFF
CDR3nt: TGTGCCAGCTCAACGACAGAGAACACTGAAGCTTTCTTT

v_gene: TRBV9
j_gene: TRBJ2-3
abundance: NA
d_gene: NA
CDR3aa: CASSAGLAGTQYF
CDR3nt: TGTGCCAGCAGTGCCGGGCTAGCTGGTACGCAGTATTTT

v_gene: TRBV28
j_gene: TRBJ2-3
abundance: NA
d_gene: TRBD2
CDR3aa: CASSPIFLAGEGVTDTQYF
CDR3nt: TGTGCCAGCAGTCCTATCTTCCTAGCGGGAGAGGGAGTCACAGATACGCAGTATTTT

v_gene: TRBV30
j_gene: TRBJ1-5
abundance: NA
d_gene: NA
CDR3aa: CAWSVSPLNQPQHF
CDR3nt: TGTGCCTGGAGTGTATCTCCCCTTAATCAGCCCCAGCATTTT

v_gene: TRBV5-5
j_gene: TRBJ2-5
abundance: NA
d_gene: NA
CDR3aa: CASSLPEAETQYF
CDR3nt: TGTGCCAGCAGCTTGCCGGAGGCGGAGACCCAGTACTTC

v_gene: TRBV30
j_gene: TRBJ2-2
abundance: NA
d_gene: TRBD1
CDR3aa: CAWSVGTGTGELFF
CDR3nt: TGTGCCTGGAGTGTAGGGACAGGGACTGGGGAGCTGTTTTTT

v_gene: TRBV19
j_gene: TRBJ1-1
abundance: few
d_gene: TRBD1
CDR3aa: CASSIRGGLSMNTEAFF
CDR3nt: TGTGCCAGTAGTATAAGAGGGGGCCTATCGATGAACACTGAAGCTTTCTTT

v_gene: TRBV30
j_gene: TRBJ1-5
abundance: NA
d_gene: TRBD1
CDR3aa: CAYKLPGQGTNQPQHF
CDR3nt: TGTGCCTATAAACTACCGGGACAGGGGACTAATCAGCCCCAGCATTTT

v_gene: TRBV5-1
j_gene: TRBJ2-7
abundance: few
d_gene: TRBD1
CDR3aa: CASSGQTGTTKEQYF
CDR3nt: TGCGCCAGCAGCGGTCAGACAGGGACCACCAAAGAGCAGTACTTC

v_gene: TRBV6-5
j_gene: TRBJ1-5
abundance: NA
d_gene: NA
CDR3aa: CASSTRDTGNQPQHF
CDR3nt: TGTGCCAGCAGTACCCGGGACACGGGCAATCAGCCCCAGCATTTT

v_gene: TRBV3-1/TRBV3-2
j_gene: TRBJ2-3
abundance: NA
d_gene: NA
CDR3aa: CASSQGDNIADTQYF
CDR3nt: TGTGCCAGCAGCCAAGGGGACAATATCGCAGATACGCAGTATTTT

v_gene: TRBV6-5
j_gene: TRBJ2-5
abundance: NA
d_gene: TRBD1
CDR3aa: CASMRGQQETQYF
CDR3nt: TGTGCCAGCATGAGGGGGCAACAAGAGACCCAGTACTTC

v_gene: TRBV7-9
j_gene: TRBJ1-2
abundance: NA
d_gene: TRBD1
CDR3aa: CASSLTGGPEHGYTF
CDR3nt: TGTGCCAGCAGCTTGACAGGGGGTCCGGAGCATGGCTACACCTTC

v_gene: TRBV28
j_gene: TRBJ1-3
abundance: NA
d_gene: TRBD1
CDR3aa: CASTSPGQGSGNTIYF
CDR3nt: TGTGCCAGCACTTCGCCGGGACAGGGGTCTGGAAACACCATATATTTT

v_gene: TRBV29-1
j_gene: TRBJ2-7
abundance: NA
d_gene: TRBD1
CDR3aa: CSAGDSSYEQYF
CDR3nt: TGCAGCGCAGGGGACAGCTCCTACGAGCAGTACTTC

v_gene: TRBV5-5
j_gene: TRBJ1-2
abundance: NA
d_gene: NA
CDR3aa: CASSLREGLPYGYTF
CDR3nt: TGTGCCAGCAGCCTCAGGGAAGGGTTGCCCTATGGCTACACCTTC

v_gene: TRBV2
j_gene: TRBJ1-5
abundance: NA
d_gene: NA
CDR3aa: CASRRGRDGQPQHF
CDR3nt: TGTGCCAGCAGGCGGGGTAGGGACGGTCAGCCCCAGCATTTT

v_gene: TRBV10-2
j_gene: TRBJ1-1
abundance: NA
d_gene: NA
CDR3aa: CASSESWRRTEAFF
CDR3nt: TGCGCCAGCAGTGAGAGTTGGAGGAGGACTGAAGCTTTCTTT

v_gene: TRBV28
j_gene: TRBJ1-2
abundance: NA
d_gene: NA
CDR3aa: CASSLPEGGGNYGYTF
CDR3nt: TGTGCCAGCAGTTTACCTGAGGGCGGAGGTAACTATGGCTACACCTTC

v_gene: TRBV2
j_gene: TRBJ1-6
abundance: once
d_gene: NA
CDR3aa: CASRGLGNSPLHF
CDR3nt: TGTGCCAGCCGGGGTCTGGGGAATTCACCCCTCCACTTT

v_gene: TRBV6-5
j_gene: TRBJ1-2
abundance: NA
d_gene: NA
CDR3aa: CASSSSYGYTF
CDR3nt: TGTGCCAGCAGTTCGAGCTATGGCTACACCTTC

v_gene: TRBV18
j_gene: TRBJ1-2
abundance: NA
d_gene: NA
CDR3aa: CASSSDTNYGYTF
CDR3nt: TGTGCCAGCTCTTCGGACACGAACTATGGCTACACCTTC

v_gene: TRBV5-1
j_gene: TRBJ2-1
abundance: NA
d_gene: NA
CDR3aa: CASSLSNEQFF
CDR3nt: TGCGCCAGCAGCCTCTCCAATGAGCAGTTCTTC

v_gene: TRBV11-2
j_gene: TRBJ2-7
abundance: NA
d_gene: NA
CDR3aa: CASSLGGSTNYEQYF
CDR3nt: TGTGCCAGCAGCTTAGGGGGCTCCACAAATTACGAGCAGTACTTC

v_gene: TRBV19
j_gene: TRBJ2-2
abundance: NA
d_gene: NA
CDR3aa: CASSMPSVNTGELFF
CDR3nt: TGTGCCAGTAGTATGCCTAGCGTAAACACCGGGGAGCTGTTTTTT

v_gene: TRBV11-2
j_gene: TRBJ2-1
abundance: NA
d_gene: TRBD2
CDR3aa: CASSLSLAGGGNEQFF
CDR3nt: TGTGCCAGCAGCTTATCCCTAGCGGGAGGGGGTAATGAGCAGTTCTTC

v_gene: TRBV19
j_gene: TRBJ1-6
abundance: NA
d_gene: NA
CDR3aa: CASSIRGNSPLHF
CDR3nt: TGTGCCAGTAGTATAAGGGGAAATTCACCCCTCCACTTT

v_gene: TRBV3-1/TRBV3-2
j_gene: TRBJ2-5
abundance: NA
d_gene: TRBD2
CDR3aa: CASSHQTSGRGKETQYF
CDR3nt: TGTGCCAGCAGCCACCAGACTAGCGGGAGGGGTAAGGAGACCCAGTACTTC

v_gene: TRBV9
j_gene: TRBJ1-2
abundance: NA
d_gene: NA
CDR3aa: CASSPQGNYGYTF
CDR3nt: TGTGCCAGCAGCCCCCAGGGTAACTATGGCTACACCTTC

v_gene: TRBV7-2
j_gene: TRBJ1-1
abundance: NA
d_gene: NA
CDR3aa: CASSFGGYTEAFF
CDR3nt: TGTGCCAGCAGCTTTGGGGGGTACACTGAAGCTTTCTTT

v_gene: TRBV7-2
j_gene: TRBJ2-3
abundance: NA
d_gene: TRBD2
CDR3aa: CASTFGSGVRYDTQYF
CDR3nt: TGTGCCAGCACCTTCGGAAGCGGGGTTCGGTACGATACGCAGTATTTT